This T cell receptor beta chain was obtained from a study of shared clonotypes between healthy human individuals. General study points: Only a few donors were included, so the genetic and exposure-history diversity represented was limited.

Turning to this clone: Its antigen remains unknown. Other DNA sequences in the same sample also yield this CDR3.

The CDR3 has 13 amino acids. The germline V gene encodes CDR1 MNHEY and CDR2 SVGAGI. The V end was cut by 2 bases, the J end by 1 base, with 5 bases between. Assay runs were performed at deep level. Each subset's genomic DNA was split evenly across several immunoSEQ plates. Only in-frame clones appear in the TCRdb table, and some are missing; sequencing was by immunoSEQ multiplex PCR. This sample has 2 million to 2.5 million clones, with 93% found just once. Terminally differentiated effector memory CD45RA+ cells were left out of the naive CD8 fraction, which was CD45RO-negative and positively selected for CCR7.

This sequence was found in a man between 18 and 35 years old in good health. Some clones in this sample may be carry-over from other donors' samples. The sequencing input was naive CD8+ T cells from PBMCs. The chain links TRBV6-5 to TRBJ1-1; unclear D gene. The CDR3 sequence is CASSYEENTEAFF. CDR3 nucleotides: TGTGCCAGCAGTTACGAAGAGAACACTGAAGCTTTCTTT.